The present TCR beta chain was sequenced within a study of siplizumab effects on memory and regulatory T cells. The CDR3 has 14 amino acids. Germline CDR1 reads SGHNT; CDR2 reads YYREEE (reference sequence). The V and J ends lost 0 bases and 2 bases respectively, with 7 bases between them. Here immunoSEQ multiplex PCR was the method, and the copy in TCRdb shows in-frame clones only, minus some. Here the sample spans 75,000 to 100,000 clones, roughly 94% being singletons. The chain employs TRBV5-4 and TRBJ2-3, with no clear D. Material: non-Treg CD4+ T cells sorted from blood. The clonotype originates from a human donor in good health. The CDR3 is CASSLARITDTQYF. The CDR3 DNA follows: TGTGCCAGCAGCTTGGCCCGCATCACAGATACGCAGTATTTT.